This entry is about one TCR beta chain. Its target is unknown. The record originates from a study of T cell responses to AZD1222 COVID-19 vaccine. Overall study findings and caveats: Per reports, nearly half of all spike-specific TCRs target regions that are unmutated in variants. Clonal diversity may have been underestimated, and the donors were mostly white British, with more females than males.

Libraries were prepared by immunoSEQ multiplex PCR; TCRdb keeps only in-frame clonotypes and omits some of them. The table lists about 150,000 clones, roughly 93% of them singletons. This sequence was found in an adult in good health. The sequencing used peripheral blood, collected on day 0 of AZD1222 vaccination.

Here the CDR3 DNA reads TGTGCCAGCAGAATCTTACTAGCGGGAGGTGGCGAGCAGTACTTC. Protein sequence: CASRILLAGGGEQYF. The chain employs TRBV6-5 and TRBJ2-7; TRBD2 matches 12 bases. This CDR3 has 15 amino acids. The ends lost 6 bases at V and 6 bases at J; junction bases unmatched: 9. The germline V gene has CDR1 MNHEY and CDR2 SVGAGI.